These 10 T cell receptor beta chains share one sample of origin, sequenced in a study of T and B cells in COVID-19 patients. TRB rearrangements were amplified by multiplex PCR with BIOMED2 TRB-A/B primers. TCRdb reprocessed the multiplex PCR reads via MiXCR and lists one record per CDR3 protein. The sample has more than 15,000 distinct CDR3 sequences; 36% are singletons. From blood, roughly 240-550 ng of genomic DNA served as TRB template. Specimen: blood. The source of these receptors is a human donor with active COVID-19.

The genes are TRBV19 and TRBJ2-3, with 11 bases identical to TRBD2. J gave up 3 bases and V 5 bases, and 7 bases lay outside the gene matches. The length of the CDR3 is 16 residues. Germline CDR1 reads LNHDA; CDR2 reads SQIVND (reference sequence). CDR3 in DNA: TGTGCCAGTAGTGATAGCGGGGGGGCAGGGACAGATACGCAGTATTTT. Translated, it gives CASSDSGGAGTDTQYF.

This clonotype has a handful of counts. The V call is TRBV18, the J call TRBJ2-1; 7 positions match TRBD1. The CDR3 has 15 residues. The germline V gene encodes CDR1 KGHSH and CDR2 LQKENI. V shed 6 bases and J 4 bases; nucleotides not matched to a gene: 9. The CDR3 DNA is TGTGCCAGCTCCCAATTGGGACAGCCGTACAATGAGCAGTTCTTC. It specifies CASSQLGQPYNEQFF.

The V and J genes are TRBV18 and TRBJ2-7; 8 bases align to TRBD2. Per the germline V gene, CDR1 is KGHSH and CDR2 is LQKENI. With 3 bases clipped from V and 2 bases from J, the junction kept 3 bases outside the gene matches. CDR3 size: 14 residues. The chain's CDR3 is CASSPPGLAYEQYV. In nucleotides, the CDR3 is TGTGCCAGCTCACCGCCGGGACTAGCCTACGAGCAGTACGTC.

In this sample, this clonotype turned up a few times. The chain employs TRBV6-5 and TRBJ1-1; TRBD1 aligns across 9 bases. In germline, CDR1 is MNHEY, CDR2 SVGAGI. The CDR3 contains 14 residues. J was trimmed by 2 bases and V by 6 bases; bases with no gene match: 4. CDR3 in amino acids: CASRSQGANTEAFF. CDR3 coding DNA: TGTGCCAGCAGGTCACAGGGGGCCAACACTGAAGCTTTCTTT.

V is TRBV7-4 and J is TRBJ1-5, with TRBD1 matching 9 bases. Germline trimming cut 4 bases from V and 6 bases from J; bases unmatched to any gene: 13. This CDR3 spans 17 amino acids. Per the germline V gene, CDR1 is SGHVT and CDR2 is SQSDAQ. In nucleotides, the CDR3 is TGTGCCAGCAGCTCGTCGCTGGGACAGGGAGGCGGTCAGCCCCAGCATTTT. Translated: CASSSSLGQGGGQPQHF.

V gene TRBV18 combines with J gene TRBJ2-7; no clear D gene. In germline, CDR1 is KGHSH, CDR2 LQKENI. The CDR3 spans 14 residues. The V end was cut by 2 bases, the J end by 3 bases, with 11 bases between. DNA for the CDR3: TGTGCCAGCTCACCATCCACTCGGCTCTACGAGCAGTACTTC. This gives the protein CASSPSTRLYEQYF.

This clonotype is judged medium-sized (0.01 to 0.1%). The chain couples TRBV6-6 to TRBJ2-2; 8 nucleotides line up with TRBD1. With V trimmed by 6 bases and J by 6 bases, 3 bases remained unmatched. The CDR3 loop spans 13 amino acids. Germline values: CDR1 MNHNY, CDR2 SVGAGI (reference sequence). The CDR3 DNA follows: TGTGCCAGCAGCTCGGACAGGGCCGGGGAGCTGTTTTTT. It is translated as CASSSDRAGELFF.

This chain uses TRBV13 with TRBJ1-4, with 11 bases fitting TRBD1. The trim removed 0 bases at V and 7 bases at J, leaving 4 bases unmatched. CDR1 PRHDT and CDR2 FYEKMQ come from the germline V gene (reference sequence). This CDR3 region has 16 residues. CDR3 protein: CASSLGRGQGGEKLFF. The CDR3 nucleotides read TGTGCCAGCAGCTTAGGCCGGGGACAGGGGGGTGAAAAACTGTTTTTT.

This chain connects TRBV6-2 or TRBV6-3 to TRBJ2-7; TRBD2 agrees at 11 bases. The V gene's germline CDR1 is MNHEY and CDR2 SVGEGT. After removal of 3 bases from V and 1 base from J, the junction contained 14 bases not matched to a gene. This CDR3 comprises 19 residues. CDR3 sequence (DNA): TGTGCCAGCAGTTATGGGCTAGCGGGGGGCCTCAGCTTATCCTACGAGCAGTACGTC. Translated, it gives CASSYGLAGGLSLSYEQYV.

This clonotype was seen a few times. V gene TRBV19 combines with J gene TRBJ1-5; tentatively, D is TRBD1 (5 bases). From germline, CDR1 is LNHDA and CDR2 SQIVND (reference sequence). V was cut by 0 bases and J by 4 bases, with 13 bases left in between. The CDR3 consists of 16 residues. The CDR3 DNA reads TGTGCCAGTAGTATAGATCGGGGACGGATGAATCAGCCCCAGCATTTT. It yields the protein CASSIDRGRMNQPQHF.